This TCR beta chain was profiled in a study of blood T cell repertoires in COVID-19 (dated by TCRdb to about 2020). General notes on the study: Samples covering the acute and convalescent phases of COVID-19 were provided by collaborators in the United States, Italy and Spain. The prospective study material was composed of cDNA or gDNA derived from T cells, B-cell-depleted T cells, or PBMCs. The dataset comprised deeply sampled blood TCRbeta repertoires from subjects exposed to, actively infected with, or recovered from COVID-19. The repertoires were released in a freely available public database meant as a resource for research on the immune response to SARS-CoV-2. Samples were obtained from the ongoing ImmuneRACE study (first 160 participants) and from 1,254 subjects provided by 6 global collaborators. Sample metadata almost always included a de-identified subject ID, COVID-19 status, age in years and sex. Where HLA class I and class II types were available, the types were taken from metadata supplied by the sample provider, not from assay-based typing. Summary of the overall study and its limitations: The quantity of clinical and demographic metadata differed by source and by participant and was supplied without curation.

TCRbeta CDR3 regions were amplified from genomic DNA using the immunoSEQ Assay, a bias-controlled multiplex PCR. Under the source paper's analysis protocol: Nucleated cell counts per sample were estimated from amplification of reference gene primers within the assay. To quantify the absolute abundance of each unique TCRbeta CDR3 rearrangement, sequence reads were collapsed and filtered. For each sample, productive Simpson clonality was calculated as the square root of Simpson's diversity index over productive rearrangements. Sourced from immuneACCESS, this table was stored by TCRdb with only in-frame sequences that have V and J called. A share of the clones is absent; for the studies checked, an unresolved V gene accounts for under half, and the remainder has no known explanation. The DNA was the basis for D and trimming; V, J and clone size are from that table. This sample is represented by tens of thousands of clones; roughly nine tenths of them were singletons. The top ten clones comprise about 4.9% of the sample.

Collaborating institutions collected whole blood in K2EDTA tubes following their own protocols. For TCRbeta analysis, collaborator samples were shipped as frozen whole blood, as isolated PBMCs, or as DNA extracted from either sample type. The CDR3 numbers 12 residues from cysteine through phenylalanine. Here the CDR3 DNA is all that survives: 36 bases in frame from base 1. V sheds 5 bases and J sheds 7 bases, leaving 11 bases between their ends. The germline V gene provides CDR1 ENHRY and CDR2 SYGVKD. As regards this clone: Its binding antigen is unknown. Within one base of it there is no much larger clone, and no base qualities were kept.

This receptor was obtained from a human donor in a cohort sampled during active COVID-19. Here the chain combines TRBV10-3 and TRBJ1-2; the D gene assignment is ambiguous. The sample was peripheral blood. The nucleotide sequence is TGTGCCATCAGTAGCAGGCTAAGTGGCTACACCTTC. This codes for CAISSRLSGYTF.